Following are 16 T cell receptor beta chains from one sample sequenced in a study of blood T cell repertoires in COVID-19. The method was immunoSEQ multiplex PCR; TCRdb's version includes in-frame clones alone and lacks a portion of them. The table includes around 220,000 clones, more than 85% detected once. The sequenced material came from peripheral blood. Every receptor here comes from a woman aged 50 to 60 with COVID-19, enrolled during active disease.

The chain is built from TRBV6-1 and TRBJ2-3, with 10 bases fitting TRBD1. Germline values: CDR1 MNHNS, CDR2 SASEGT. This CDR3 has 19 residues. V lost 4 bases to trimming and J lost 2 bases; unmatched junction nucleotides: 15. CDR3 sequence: CASSARVPGTGVTTDTQYF. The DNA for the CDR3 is TGTGCCAGCAGTGCCCGGGTCCCTGGGACAGGGGTAACCACAGATACGCAGTATTTT.

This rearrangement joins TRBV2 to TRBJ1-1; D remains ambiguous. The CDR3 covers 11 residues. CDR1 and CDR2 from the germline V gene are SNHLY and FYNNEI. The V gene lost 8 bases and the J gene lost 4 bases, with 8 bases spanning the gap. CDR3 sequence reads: CASVRSTEAFF. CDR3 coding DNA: TGTGCCAGCGTGCGTAGCACTGAAGCTTTCTTT.

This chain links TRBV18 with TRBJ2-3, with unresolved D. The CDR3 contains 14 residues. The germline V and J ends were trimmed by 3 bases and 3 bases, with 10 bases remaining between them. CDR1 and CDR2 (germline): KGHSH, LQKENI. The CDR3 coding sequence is TGTGCCAGCTCACCGTCCCCCACTACAGATACGCAGTATTTT. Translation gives CASSPSPTTDTQYF.

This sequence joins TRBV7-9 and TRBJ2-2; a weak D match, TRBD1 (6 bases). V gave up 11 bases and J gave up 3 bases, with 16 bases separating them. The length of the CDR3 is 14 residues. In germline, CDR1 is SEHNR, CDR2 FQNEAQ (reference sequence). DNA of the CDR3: TGTGCCTCGAGAGGGGGAAAAGACACCGGGGAGCTGTTTTTT. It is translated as CASRGGKDTGELFF.

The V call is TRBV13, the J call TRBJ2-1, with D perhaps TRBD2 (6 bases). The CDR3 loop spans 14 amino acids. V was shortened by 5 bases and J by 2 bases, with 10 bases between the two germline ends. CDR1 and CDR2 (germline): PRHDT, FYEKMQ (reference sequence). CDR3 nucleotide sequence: TGTGCCAGCAGCGGAGGGGCAGCCTACAATGAGCAGTTCTTC. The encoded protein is CASSGGAAYNEQFF.

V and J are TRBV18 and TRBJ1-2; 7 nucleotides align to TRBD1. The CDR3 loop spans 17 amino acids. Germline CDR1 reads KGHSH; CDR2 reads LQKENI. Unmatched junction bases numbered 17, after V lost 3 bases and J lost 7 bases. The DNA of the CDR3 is TGTGCCAGCTCACCGACTAGACAGGGTGAACGGAAAGGTGGCTACACCTTC. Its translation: CASSPTRQGERKGGYTF.

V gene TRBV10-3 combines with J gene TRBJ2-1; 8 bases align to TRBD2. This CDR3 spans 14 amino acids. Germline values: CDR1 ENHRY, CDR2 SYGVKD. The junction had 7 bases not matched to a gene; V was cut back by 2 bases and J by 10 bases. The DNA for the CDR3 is TGTGCCATCAGTGAGGAGCGGGGGCCGGGGGAGCAGTTCTTC. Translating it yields CAISEERGPGEQFF.

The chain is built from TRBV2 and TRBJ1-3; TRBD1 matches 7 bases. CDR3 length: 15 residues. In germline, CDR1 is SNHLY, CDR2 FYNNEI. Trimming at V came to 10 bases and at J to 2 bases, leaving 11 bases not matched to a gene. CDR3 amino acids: CAKYGTDITGNTIYF. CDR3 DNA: TGTGCCAAATACGGGACAGACATAACTGGAAACACCATATATTTT.

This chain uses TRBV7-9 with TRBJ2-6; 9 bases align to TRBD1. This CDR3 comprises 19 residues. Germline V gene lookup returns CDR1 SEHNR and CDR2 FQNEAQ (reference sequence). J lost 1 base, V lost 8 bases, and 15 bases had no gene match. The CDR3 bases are TGTGCCAGCCGACGACCTGCCACAGGGGGCAGGTCTGGGGCCAACGTCCTGACTTTC. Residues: CASRRPATGGRSGANVLTF.

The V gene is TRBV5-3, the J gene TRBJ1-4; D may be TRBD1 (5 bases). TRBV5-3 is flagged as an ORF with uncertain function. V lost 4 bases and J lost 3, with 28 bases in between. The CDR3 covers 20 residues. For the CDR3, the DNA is TGTGCCAGAAGCCCCGAACCAGGGTCAGGTCACTCACCGGCTAATGAAAAACTGTTTTTT. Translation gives CARSPEPGSGHSPANEKLFF.

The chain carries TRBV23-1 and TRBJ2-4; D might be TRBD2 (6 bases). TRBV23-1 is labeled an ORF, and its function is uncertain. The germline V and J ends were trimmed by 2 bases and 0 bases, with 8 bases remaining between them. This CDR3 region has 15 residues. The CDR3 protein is CASSQMGGAKNIQYF. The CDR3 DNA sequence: TGCGCCAGCAGTCAAATGGGGGGAGCCAAAAACATTCAGTACTTC.

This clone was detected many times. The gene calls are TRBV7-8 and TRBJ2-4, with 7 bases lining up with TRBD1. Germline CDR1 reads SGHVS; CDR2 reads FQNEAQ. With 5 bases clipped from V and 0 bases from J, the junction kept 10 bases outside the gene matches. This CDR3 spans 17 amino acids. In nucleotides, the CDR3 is TGTGCCAGCAGCCCCCTTGAGGGGGCCATAGCCAAAAACATTCAGTACTTC. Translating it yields CASSPLEGAIAKNIQYF.

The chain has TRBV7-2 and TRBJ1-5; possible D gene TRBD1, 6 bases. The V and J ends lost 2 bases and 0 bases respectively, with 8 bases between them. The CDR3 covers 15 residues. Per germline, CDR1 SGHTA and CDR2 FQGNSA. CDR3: CASSLRTDSNQPQHF. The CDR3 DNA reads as TGTGCCAGCAGCTTACGGACAGATAGCAATCAGCCCCAGCATTTT. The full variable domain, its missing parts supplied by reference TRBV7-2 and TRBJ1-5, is GAGVSQSPSNKVTEKGKDVELRCDPISGHTALYWYRQSLGQGLEFLIYFQGNSAPDKSGLPSDRFSAERTGGSVSTLTIQRTQQEDSAVYLCASSLRTDSNQPQHFGDGTRLSIL.

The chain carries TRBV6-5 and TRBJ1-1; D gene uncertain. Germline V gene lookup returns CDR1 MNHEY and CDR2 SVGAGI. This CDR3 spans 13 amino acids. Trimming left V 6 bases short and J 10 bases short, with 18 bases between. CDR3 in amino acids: CASRGRARISAFF. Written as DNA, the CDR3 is TGTGCCAGCAGAGGGCGGGCGAGAATCTCAGCTTTCTTT.

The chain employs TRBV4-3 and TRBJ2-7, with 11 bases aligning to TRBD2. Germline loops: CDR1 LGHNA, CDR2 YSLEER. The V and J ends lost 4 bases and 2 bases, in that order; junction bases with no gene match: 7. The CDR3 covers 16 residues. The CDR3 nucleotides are TGCGCCAGCAGCCCCAGACTAGCGGGGACCCCCTACGAGCAGTACTTC. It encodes CASSPRLAGTPYEQYF.

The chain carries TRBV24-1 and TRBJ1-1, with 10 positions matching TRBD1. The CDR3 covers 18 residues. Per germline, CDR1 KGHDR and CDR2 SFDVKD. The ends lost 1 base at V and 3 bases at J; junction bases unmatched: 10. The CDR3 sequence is CATSDFRETGGLDTEAFF. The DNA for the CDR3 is TGTGCCACCAGTGATTTCCGCGAGACAGGGGGCCTTGACACTGAAGCTTTCTTT.